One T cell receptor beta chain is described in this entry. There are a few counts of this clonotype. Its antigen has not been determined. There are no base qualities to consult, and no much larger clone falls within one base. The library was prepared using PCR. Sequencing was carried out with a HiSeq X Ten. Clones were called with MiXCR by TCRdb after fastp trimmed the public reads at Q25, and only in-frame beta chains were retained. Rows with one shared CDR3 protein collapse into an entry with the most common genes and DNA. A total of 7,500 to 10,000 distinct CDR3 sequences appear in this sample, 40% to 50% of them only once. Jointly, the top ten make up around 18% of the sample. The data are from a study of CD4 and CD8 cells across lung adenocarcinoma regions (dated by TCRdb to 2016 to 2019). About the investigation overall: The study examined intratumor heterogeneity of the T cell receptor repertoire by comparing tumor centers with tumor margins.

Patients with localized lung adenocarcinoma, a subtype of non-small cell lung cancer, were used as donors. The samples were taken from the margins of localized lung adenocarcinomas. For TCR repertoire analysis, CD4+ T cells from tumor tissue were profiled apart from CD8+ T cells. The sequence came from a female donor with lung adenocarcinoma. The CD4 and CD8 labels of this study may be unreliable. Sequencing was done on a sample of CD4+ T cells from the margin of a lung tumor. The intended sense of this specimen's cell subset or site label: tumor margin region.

The DNA sequence is as follows: TGCGCCAGCAGCCAATTAGCGGGAGAGGTTTTCGAGCAGTACTTC. Its product reads: CASSQLAGEVFEQYF. The chain is assembled from TRBV4-1 and TRBJ2-5, and 9 junctional nucleotides match TRBD2. The DNA end lines up better with TRBJ2-7; the J call may be wrong. The CDR3 numbers 15 residues from cysteine through phenylalanine. This entry keeps only the CDR3 DNA: 45 bases, framed from base 1. CDR1 and CDR2, per the germline V gene, are MGHRA and YSYEKL.